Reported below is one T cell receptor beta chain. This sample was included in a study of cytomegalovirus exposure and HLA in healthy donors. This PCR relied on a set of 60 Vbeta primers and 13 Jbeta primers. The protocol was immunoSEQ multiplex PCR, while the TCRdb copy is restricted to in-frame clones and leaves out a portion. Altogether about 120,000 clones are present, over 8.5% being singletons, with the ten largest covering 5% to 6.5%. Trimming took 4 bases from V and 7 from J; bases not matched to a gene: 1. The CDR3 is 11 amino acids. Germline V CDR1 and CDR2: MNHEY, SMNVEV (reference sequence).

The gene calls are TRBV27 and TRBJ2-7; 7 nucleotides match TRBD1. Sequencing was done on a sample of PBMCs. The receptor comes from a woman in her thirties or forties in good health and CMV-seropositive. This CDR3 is CASSSTGEQYF. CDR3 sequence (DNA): TGTGCCAGCAGTTCGACAGGGGAGCAGTACTTC.